What follows are 22 T cell receptor beta chains derived from one specimen sequenced in a study of cytomegalovirus exposure and HLA in healthy donors. TCRdb's copy holds only in-frame clones and misses some; the assay was immunoSEQ multiplex PCR. The sample carries more than 150,000 clones, about 80% recorded once. Input material: PBMCs. Receptor source: a woman younger than 30 in good health and CMV-seropositive.

The chain recombines TRBV5-1 with TRBJ2-5; 9 positions match TRBD1. This CDR3 contains 15 residues. V shed 3 bases and J 5 bases; nucleotides not matched to a gene: 8. Germline-derived CDR1 and CDR2 are SGHRS and YFSETQ. The CDR3 loop is CASSWPGQGIETQYF. CDR3 coding DNA: TGCGCCAGCAGCTGGCCGGGACAGGGCATCGAGACCCAGTACTTC. The full variable domain, in which reference TRBV5-1 and TRBJ2-5 provide the parts outside the CDR3, is KAGVTQTPRYLIKTRGQQVTLSCSPISGHRSVSWYQQTPGQGLQFLFEYFSETQRNKGNFPGRFSGRQFSNSRSEMNVSTLELGDSALYLCASSWPGQGIETQYFGPGTRLLVL.

The chain joins TRBV7-2 to TRBJ2-7; 8 bases line up with TRBD2. In germline, CDR1 is SGHTA, CDR2 FQGNSA. V was clipped by 5 bases and J by 4 bases; unmatched bases: 10. CDR3 length: 15 amino acids. The CDR3 DNA reads TGTGCCAGCAGCCCCTCGGGCGGGGGGATATACGAGCAGTACTTC. It encodes CASSPSGGGIYEQYF.

The CDR3 DNA is TGTGCCAGCAGTGAAGGAAAGGGGAAAGGCTACACCTTC. Translated: CASSEGKGKGYTF. The chain couples TRBV6-1 to TRBJ1-2, with D perhaps TRBD1 (5 bases). The germline V gene encodes CDR1 MNHNS and CDR2 SASEGT. CDR3 length: 13 amino acids. V lost 1 base and J 8 bases, leaving 11 bases between the germline ends.

The J gene is TRBJ1-6, the V gene TRBV5-4; 7 nucleotides line up with TRBD1. CDR1 and CDR2 (germline): SGHNT, YYREEE (reference sequence). CDR3 size: 14 residues. Trimming cost V 5 bases and J 10 bases; bases outside gene matches: 9. The chain's CDR3 is CASSGDRVGSPLHF. Here the CDR3 DNA reads TGTGCCAGCAGTGGAGACAGGGTAGGCTCACCCCTCCACTTT.

This chain uses TRBV14 with TRBJ1-2, with 7 bases aligning to TRBD1. V lost 0 bases to trimming and J lost 2 bases; unmatched junction nucleotides: 6. CDR1 SGHDN and CDR2 FVKESK come from the germline V gene. The CDR3 has 16 residues. The CDR3 bases are TGTGCCAGCAGCCAAGATTGGGGGACAGAAAACTATGGCTACACCTTC. As protein: CASSQDWGTENYGYTF.

This clone was counted between two and nine times. V and J are TRBV14 and TRBJ1-1; D call uncertain. Germline CDR1 SGHDN, CDR2 FVKESK. The V gene lost 4 bases and the J gene lost 4 bases, with 16 bases spanning the gap. This CDR3 comprises 15 residues. The CDR3 spells CASSPWAGVATEAFF. Written as DNA, the CDR3 is TGTGCCAGCAGCCCATGGGCGGGAGTGGCCACTGAAGCTTTCTTT.

V and J are TRBV11-2 and TRBJ1-3; a weak D match, TRBD1 (5 bases). The CDR3 length is 14 residues. CDR1 and CDR2 (germline): SGHAT, FQNNGV. The germline V and J ends were trimmed by 5 bases and 3 bases, with 11 bases remaining between them. The CDR3 DNA reads TGTGCCAGCAGCCGTGGGGGGTTTGGAAACACCATATATTTT. Translated: CASSRGGFGNTIYF.

The rearrangement joins TRBV5-1 to TRBJ1-1, with 7 nucleotides matching TRBD1. Germline loops: CDR1 SGHRS, CDR2 YFSETQ. The CDR3 is 14 amino acids. J was trimmed by 1 base and V by 4 bases; bases with no gene match: 4. The CDR3 region is CASSRTGPNTEAFF. As DNA, the CDR3 is TGCGCCAGCAGCAGGACAGGTCCGAACACTGAAGCTTTCTTT.

The chain is built from TRBV4-1 and TRBJ1-5, with 9 bases lining up with TRBD1. This CDR3 spans 15 amino acids. The trim removed 4 bases at V and 9 bases at J, leaving 10 bases unmatched. Germline V gene lookup returns CDR1 MGHRA and CDR2 YSYEKL. This CDR3 reads CASSPTTGGAWPQHF. For the CDR3, the DNA is TGCGCCAGCAGCCCCACCACAGGGGGCGCGTGGCCCCAGCATTTT.

The chain recombines TRBV9 with TRBJ2-2, with D maybe TRBD2 (6 bases). The germline CDR1 and CDR2 sequences are SGDLS and YYNGEE. There are 17 residues in the CDR3. V lost 0 bases to trimming and J lost 5 bases, with 17 bases between them. The CDR3 here is CASSVGGVSPGTGELFF. The CDR3 nucleotides read TGTGCCAGCAGCGTAGGCGGGGTTAGTCCGGGAACCGGGGAGCTGTTTTTT. Based on the CDR3 plus reference TRBV9 and TRBJ2-2, the full variable domain is DSGVTQTPKHLITATGQRVTLRCSPRSGDLSVYWYQQSLDQGLQFLIQYYNGEERAKGNILERFSAQQFPDLHSELNLSSLELGDSALYFCASSVGGVSPGTGELFFGEGSRLTVL.

The chain joins TRBV7-9 to TRBJ1-1; D remains unclear. Trimming cost V 4 bases and J 7 bases, with 16 bases left between them. Germline V gives CDR1 SEHNR, CDR2 FQNEAQ (reference sequence). The length of the CDR3 is 14 residues. The CDR3 region has the DNA TGTGCCAGCAGCTCCACTACCTTCGGTATTGAAGCTTTCTTT. Residues: CASSSTTFGIEAFF.

This clone has only one observation. J is TRBJ1-3 and V is TRBV5-1, with TRBD1 identical over 7 bases. The CDR3 has 19 residues. After removal of 3 bases from V and 0 bases from J, the junction contained 15 bases not matched to a gene. CDR1 and CDR2 from the germline V gene are SGHRS and YFSETQ. CDR3 region: CASSYKTGSNLNSGNTIYF. The CDR3 DNA reads as TGCGCCAGCAGCTACAAGACAGGGAGCAATTTGAACTCTGGAAACACCATATATTTT.

The chain's CDR3 is CASSPTGGVDTQYF. The CDR3 nucleotides are TGCGCCAGCAGCCCAACAGGGGGCGTAGATACGCAGTATTTT. This sequence joins TRBV4-1 and TRBJ2-3, with TRBD1 identical over 9 bases. The V and J ends lost 4 bases and 5 bases, in that order; junction bases with no gene match: 4. The length of the CDR3 is 14 residues. The germline V gene has CDR1 MGHRA and CDR2 YSYEKL.

This chain uses TRBV5-4 with TRBJ2-5, with TRBD1 matching over 11 bases. Germline V gives CDR1 SGHNT, CDR2 YYREEE (reference sequence). Trimming at V came to 3 bases and at J to 4 bases, leaving 11 bases not matched to a gene. The length of the CDR3 is 17 residues. The chain's CDR3 is CASSSQIGQGAGETQYF. CDR3 in DNA: TGTGCCAGCAGCTCCCAAATCGGACAGGGGGCCGGAGAGACCCAGTACTTC.

The chain is built from TRBV27 and TRBJ1-5; D remains ambiguous. The CDR3 runs to 13 residues. The V gene lost 6 bases and the J gene lost 0 bases, with 6 bases spanning the gap. CDR1 and CDR2 (germline): MNHEY, SMNVEV (reference sequence). The CDR3 loop reads CASSQLSNQPQHF. The CDR3 DNA follows: TGTGCCAGCAGCCAACTTAGCAATCAGCCCCAGCATTTT.

As for this clone: Since no conserved phenylalanine or tryptophan closes the CDR3, a read error is the likely cause. The DNA is left out, because the CDR3 cannot be placed on it with certainty; the CDR3 is given as TCRdb lists it. This chain uses TRBV7-8 with TRBJ1-2; TRBD1 is the table's D call, not checked against the DNA. The CDR3 is 12 residues long, ends included. Germline values: CDR1 SGHVS, CDR2 FQNEAQ. CDR3 in amino acids: CASSRTGDRVKV.

This rearrangement joins TRBV5-1 to TRBJ2-3; 9 bases fit TRBD2. V dropped 7 bases and J dropped 2; count of bases not matched to a gene: 8. Per germline, CDR1 SGHRS and CDR2 YFSETQ. The length of the CDR3 is 15 residues. The CDR3 sequence: CASGQAGGNTDTQYF. The CDR3 region has the DNA TGCGCCAGCGGCCAAGCGGGGGGAAACACAGATACGCAGTATTTT. Variable domain in full (rest from reference TRBV5-1 and TRBJ2-3): KAGVTQTPRYLIKTRGQQVTLSCSPISGHRSVSWYQQTPGQGLQFLFEYFSETQRNKGNFPGRFSGRQFSNSRSEMNVSTLELGDSALYLCASGQAGGNTDTQYFGPGTRLTVL.

This chain links TRBV6-1 with TRBJ1-2; no firm D call. Trimming removed 3 bases at V and 1 base at J, with 6 bases between. CDR1 is MNHNS, CDR2 SASEGT, per germline. The CDR3 runs 13 residues. The CDR3 is CASSDRRNYGYTF. The DNA for the CDR3 is TGTGCCAGCAGTGACAGGCGTAACTATGGCTACACCTTC.

The V and J genes are TRBV15 and TRBJ2-2; D is perhaps TRBD2 (7 bases). CDR3 size: 17 residues. The germline V gene encodes CDR1 LNHNV and CDR2 YYDKDF (reference sequence). Trimming pared 0 bases from V and 7 bases from J, leaving 18 bases between. The CDR3 nucleotides read TGTGCCACCAGCAGAGATTTAACGGGGGGCCCAGTCGGGGAGCTGTTTTTT. Translated: CATSRDLTGGPVGELFF.

This clone came up once. The V gene is TRBV6-6, the J gene TRBJ1-1; a possible D gene is TRBD1 (5 bases). V dropped 6 bases and J dropped 0 bases, with 14 bases sitting between them. Looked up from germline, CDR1 is MNHNY and CDR2 is SVGAGI (reference sequence). The CDR3 runs 15 residues. The CDR3 region has the DNA TGTGCCAGCAGGGGGGAGGGTGCGGTGAACACTGAAGCTTTCTTT. Protein sequence: CASRGEGAVNTEAFF.

This rearrangement joins TRBV4-1 to TRBJ2-7, with 7 bases lining up with TRBD1. V lost 3 bases and J lost 3; bases outside the gene matches: 8. The germline V gene encodes CDR1 MGHRA and CDR2 YSYEKL. This CDR3 comprises 15 residues. In DNA, the CDR3 is TGCGCCAGCAGCCAGCTATGGGGACAGAACTACGAGCAGTACTTC. It encodes CASSQLWGQNYEQYF.

This clone was recorded a few times. The chain carries TRBV2 and TRBJ1-2; weak D call: TRBD1 (6 bases). Trimming removed 9 bases from V and 7 bases from J, with 18 bases in between. The germline V gene has CDR1 SNHLY and CDR2 FYNNEI. The CDR3 contains 13 residues. CDR3 DNA sequence: TGTGCCAGACGAACAGGGTGGGAAGTTGGCTACACCTTC. It translates to CARRTGWEVGYTF. The full variable domain, its missing parts supplied by reference TRBV2 and TRBJ1-2, is EPEVTQTPSHQVTQMGQEVILRCVPISNHLYFYWYRQILGQKVEFLVSFYNNEISEKSEIFDDQFSVERPDGSNFTLKIRSTKLEDSAMYFCARRTGWEVGYTFGSGTRLTVV.